A single T cell receptor (beta chain) is shown here with its context. Its antigen has not been determined. No much larger clonotype is one base removed from it; base qualities were not supplied. The data are from a study of T cell changes during pregnancy in multiple sclerosis (dated by TCRdb to the late 2010s). Study-level background: Changes in the T cell repertoire over the course of pregnancy were examined in this study in women with multiple sclerosis.

The library was built by means of the immunoSEQ multiplex PCR assay. The table comes from immuneACCESS by way of TCRdb, which keeps in-frame sequences with V and J called. Part of the clones is missing from these tables; in studies checked, under half for an unresolved V gene and the rest for unknown reasons. For this sample there are around 40,000 clones; 75% to 90% appear just once. The ten largest make up approximately 1.2% of the sample. The CDR3 goes from the cysteine to the phenylalanine over 15 residues. Only the CDR3 part of the read is kept: 45 bases, read in frame from the first base. From V the trimming removes 5 bases and from J it removes 6 bases, while the gene matches leave 7 bases of the junction unaccounted for. The CDR1 and CDR2 encoded by the germline V gene (reference sequence) are MNHEY and SMNVEV.

The sample in question was CD4+ T cells from peripheral blood mononuclear cells, obtained in the first trimester of pregnancy. The TCR sequence derives from a female donor with multiple sclerosis, enrolled in a pregnancy study. The sequence links TRBV27 to TRBJ2-2; the junction holds 9 bases that match TRBD1. DNA sequence: TGTGCCAGCAGTAAACAGGGGGCGAAGGCCGGGGAGCTGTTTTTT. It encodes CASSKQGAKAGELFF.